The 7 T cell receptor beta chains given below trace back to one sample, sequenced in a study of regulatory T cells in long-lasting Graves disease. Construction of TCR beta libraries relied on iRepertoire HTBI primers and on Arm-PCR targeting CDR3 regions. TCRdb ran MiXCR on the multiplex PCR reads and lists one entry per CDR3 protein. In the table there are roughly 400,000 distinct CDR3 sequences, 21% of which are singletons. Time point described: persistent/refractory GD, antithyroid drugs over 5 years with positive TRAb. Construction of the TCR library relied on RNA isolated from PBMCs. Sequencing was performed on peripheral blood mononuclear cells (PBMCs), taken when the disease was refractory, from a patient treated with antithyroid drugs. All receptors come from a female donor with Graves disease.

The rearrangement joins TRBV9 to TRBJ1-2; no reliable D call. Germline V gene data show CDR1 as SGDLS and CDR2 as YYNGEE. The CDR3 totals 14 residues. V lost 0 bases and J 0 bases, leaving 6 bases between the germline ends. The chain's CDR3 is CASSVGKTNYGYTF. CDR3 bases: TGTGCCAGCAGCGTAGGAAAGACTAACTATGGCTACACCTTC.

This clonotype occurred a few times. J is TRBJ2-2 and V is TRBV29-1, with 8 bases identical to TRBD2. The length of the CDR3 is 16 residues. From germline, CDR1 is SQVTM and CDR2 ANQGSEA. With 3 bases clipped from V and 0 bases from J, the junction kept 6 bases outside the gene matches. The CDR3: CSVEGVAGTNTGELFF. For the CDR3, the DNA is TGCAGCGTTGAGGGAGTAGCGGGAACGAACACCGGGGAGCTGTTTTTT.

The chain combines TRBV4-1 with TRBJ1-4; D not resolved. Trimming removed 1 base from V and 5 bases from J, with 5 bases in between. Germline CDR1 and CDR2: MGHRA and YSYEKL. This CDR3 has 13 amino acids. This chain's CDR3 is CASSQVQNEKLFF. The CDR3 DNA sequence: TGCGCCAGCAGCCAAGTTCAGAATGAAAAACTGTTTTTT.

V and J are TRBV15 and TRBJ1-2; D remains ambiguous. CDR3 length equals 14 residues. V lost 9 bases, J lost 4 bases, and 18 bases lay in between. The germline V gene encodes CDR1 LNHNV and CDR2 YYDKDF (reference sequence). The CDR3, as DNA: TGTGCCACTGGGTCCCCTGAACAGCTCTATGGCTACACCTTC. Protein product: CATGSPEQLYGYTF.

This clonotype was observed at least ten times. The V gene is TRBV7-2, the J gene TRBJ2-5, with 15 bases identical to TRBD2. Germline CDR1 and CDR2: SGHTA and FQGNSA. V lost 5 bases, J lost 7 bases, and 11 bases stayed unmatched. The CDR3 sequence is 17 residues long. CDR3 protein: CASSPTGLAGGSGTQYF. The CDR3 DNA sequence: TGTGCCAGCAGCCCGACGGGACTAGCGGGAGGCTCTGGGACCCAGTACTTC.

About this clonotype itself: One end of the junction varies from germline; a read error may be responsible. This chain connects TRBV7-9 to TRBJ1-1, with unresolved D. Germline CDR1 SEHNR, CDR2 FQNEAQ (reference sequence). The CDR3 spans 16 residues. CDR3 sequence (DNA): TGTGCCGGCAGCTTTACATCGACAACTATGAACACTGAAGCTTTCTTT. Translating it yields CAGSFTSTTMNTEAFF.

Note on this clonotype: A much larger clone lies a single base off, so this may be a read error. This CDR3 fails to terminate in the conserved phenylalanine or tryptophan, so it likely reflects a read error. This chain connects TRBV11-2 to TRBJ2-5; D possibly corresponds to TRBD2 (6 bases). CDR1 and CDR2 from the germline V gene are SGHAT and FQNNGV. CDR3 length: 18 amino acids. V lost 4 bases and J lost 5, with 26 bases in between. The CDR3 DNA reads TGTGCCAGCAGCTCCTTAGAGGGGCTGGACACTGGGGGGGAGACCCAGTACTCC. This sequence encodes CASSSLEGLDTGGETQYS.